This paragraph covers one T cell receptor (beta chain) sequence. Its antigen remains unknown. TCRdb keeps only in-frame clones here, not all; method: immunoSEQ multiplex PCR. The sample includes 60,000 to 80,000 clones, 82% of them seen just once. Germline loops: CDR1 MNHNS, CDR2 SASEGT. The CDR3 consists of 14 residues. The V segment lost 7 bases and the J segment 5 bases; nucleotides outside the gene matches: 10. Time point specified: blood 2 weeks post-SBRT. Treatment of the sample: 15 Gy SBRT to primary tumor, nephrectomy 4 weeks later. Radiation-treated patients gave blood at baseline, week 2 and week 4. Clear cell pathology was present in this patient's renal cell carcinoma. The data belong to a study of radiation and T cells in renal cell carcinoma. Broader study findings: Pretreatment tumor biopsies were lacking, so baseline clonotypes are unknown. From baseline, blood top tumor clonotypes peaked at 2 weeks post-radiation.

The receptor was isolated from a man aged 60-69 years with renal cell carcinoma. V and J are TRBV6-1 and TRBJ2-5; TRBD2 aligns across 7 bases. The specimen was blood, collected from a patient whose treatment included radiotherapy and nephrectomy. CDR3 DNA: TGTGCCAGCATGGGGCGGGAGCGCGGCGAGACCCAGTACTTC. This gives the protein CASMGRERGETQYF.